One sample yielded the 15 T cell receptor beta chains listed below, sequenced in a study of control samples from healthy donors and cancer patients. Libraries were prepared by immunoSEQ multiplex PCR; TCRdb keeps only in-frame clonotypes and omits some of them. The top ten hold under 12% of the sample, which has about 98,000 clones, 75% to 85% seen once. Sample: blood. These receptors originate from a woman aged 25 to 39 in good health.

The V call is TRBV19, the J call TRBJ2-5; D ambiguous. Trimming took off 2 bases at V and 4 bases at J, with 2 bases between the two ends. Germline loops: CDR1 LNHDA, CDR2 SQIVND (reference sequence). The CDR3 spans 11 residues. Here the CDR3 reads CASSISETQYF. CDR3 coding DNA: TGTGCCAGTAGTATATCAGAGACCCAGTACTTC.

This clone was counted between two and nine times. The V call is TRBV19, the J call TRBJ1-1; D is perhaps TRBD1 (5 bases). Trimming stripped 7 bases from V and 0 bases from J, with 15 bases between. Germline V CDR1 and CDR2: LNHDA, SQIVND (reference sequence). The CDR3 contains 15 residues. DNA of the CDR3: TGTGCCAGTATGCCAAGGGGCCGGCTGAACACTGAAGCTTTCTTT. As protein: CASMPRGRLNTEAFF. Full variable domain (missing parts from reference TRBV19 and TRBJ1-1): DGGITQSPKYLFRKEGQNVTLSCEQNLNHDAMYWYRQDPGQGLRLIYYSQIVNDFQKGDIAEGYSVSREKKESFPLTVTSAQKNPTAFYLCASMPRGRLNTEAFFGQGTRLTVV.

This sequence joins TRBV25-1 and TRBJ2-6; D possibly uses TRBD1 or TRBD2 (6 bases each). CDR3 length: 16 amino acids. Trimming took off 4 bases at V and 4 bases at J, with 14 bases between the two ends. Germline V CDR1 and CDR2: MGHDK, SYGVNS. The CDR3 DNA sequence: TGTGCCAGCAGTGGTTTTGGGGGGCTCGGGGCCAACGTCCTGACTTTC. It translates to CASSGFGGLGANVLTF.

The chain joins TRBV3-1 (or the pseudogene TRBV3-2) to TRBJ1-1; D is uncertain. Germline CDR1 and CDR2: LGHDT and YNNKEL (reference sequence). The CDR3 extends over 15 amino acids. Between the trimmed V and J ends, which lost 4 bases and 5 bases, there was a span of 17 bases. DNA for the CDR3: TGTGCCAGCAGCCTTGAGGGAGAATTGCGGACTGAAGCTTTCTTT. Amino acids: CASSLEGELRTEAFF.

The genes are TRBV12-5 and TRBJ2-3, with TRBD2 identical over 10 bases. Germline V gene data show CDR1 as LGHNT and CDR2 as FRNRAP. The CDR3 runs 21 residues. V trimming: 0 bases; J trimming: 3 bases; junction bases outside the gene matches: 18. The CDR3 sequence is CASGLVRKSAGGQGFTDTQYF. The DNA of the CDR3 is TGTGCTAGTGGTTTGGTAAGGAAGTCAGCGGGGGGGCAGGGTTTTACAGATACGCAGTATTTT.

The rearrangement joins TRBV15 to TRBJ2-5; possibly TRBD1 for D (5 bases). Germline CDR1 reads LNHNV; CDR2 reads YYDKDF (reference sequence). The CDR3 has 12 residues. Trimming took off 3 bases at V and 4 bases at J, with 6 bases between the two ends. The CDR3: CATSRGLETQYF. CDR3 nucleotide sequence: TGTGCCACCAGCAGGGGGCTAGAGACCCAGTACTTC. The complete variable domain, with remaining parts taken from reference TRBV15 and TRBJ2-5, reads DAMVIQNPRYQVTQFGKPVTLSCSQTLNHNVMYWYQQKSSQAPKLLFHYYDKDFNNEADTPDNFQSRRPNTSFCFLDIRSPGLGDTAMYLCATSRGLETQYFGPGTRLLVL.

V is TRBV4-3 and J is TRBJ1-4, with 9 bases lining up with TRBD1. This CDR3 is built from 16 residues. V shed 4 bases, J shed 5 bases, and the junction held 8 bases outside the gene matches. Germline V gives CDR1 LGHNA, CDR2 YSLEER. Here the CDR3 reads CASSRGTGKGNEKLFF. In nucleotides, the CDR3 is TGCGCCAGCAGCCGCGGGACAGGGAAGGGCAATGAAAAACTGTTTTTT.

V usage is TRBV5-1 and J usage is TRBJ1-6, with D perhaps TRBD1 (5 bases). V lost 3 bases and J lost 0, with 16 bases in between. Germline V gene sequence: CDR1 SGHRS, CDR2 YFSETQ. The CDR3 length is 18 residues. The CDR3 is CASSSEFGGSSYNSPLHF. The CDR3, as DNA: TGCGCCAGCAGCTCCGAGTTCGGGGGGAGCTCCTATAATTCACCCCTCCACTTT.

The gene calls are TRBV6-2 or TRBV6-3 and TRBJ1-1; TRBD1 might be the D (6 bases). The CDR3 is 15 residues long. The V end lost 6 bases, the J end lost 3 bases, and 17 bases lay between the germline ends. Germline CDR1 reads MNHEY; CDR2 reads SVGEGT. CDR3 nucleotides: TGTGCCAGCAGCCTCGCGGGGGGGGGCGACACTGAAGCTTTCTTT. Translated: CASSLAGGGDTEAFF.

V gene TRBV9 combines with J gene TRBJ1-3, with TRBD1 as a possible D gene (6 bases). CDR1 and CDR2 (germline): SGDLS, YYNGEE. Trimming removed 5 bases from V and 4 bases from J, with 19 bases in between. This CDR3 contains 16 residues. The CDR3 region has the DNA TGTGCCAGCAGTGATGACAGGTCCCCGGGGGGAAACACCATATATTTT. Translated: CASSDDRSPGGNTIYF.

The rearrangement joins TRBV5-8 to TRBJ1-2; maybe TRBD1 (6 bases). V was clipped by 7 bases and J by 2 bases, with 15 bases between them. From germline, CDR1 is SGHTS and CDR2 YDEGEE. This CDR3 spans 14 amino acids. The CDR3 spells CASPPPGANYGYTF. The CDR3, as DNA: TGTGCCAGCCCCCCCCCGGGGGCAAACTATGGCTACACCTTC.

The chain links TRBV4-3 to TRBJ1-4; unclear D gene. The V end lost 1 base, the J end lost 6 bases, and 15 bases lay between the germline ends. Germline-derived CDR1 and CDR2 are LGHNA and YSLEER. CDR3 length: 16 residues. CDR3 coding DNA: TGCGCCAGCAGCCAAGCCTTCTTGGCGTCGGATGAAAAACTGTTTTTT. Translation gives CASSQAFLASDEKLFF.

This clone occurred once. This rearrangement joins TRBV29-1 to TRBJ2-1; D is undetermined. This CDR3 is 11 amino acids long. Trimming took 4 bases from V and 7 from J, leaving 8 bases between them. The V gene's germline CDR1 is SQVTM and CDR2 ANQGSEA. This chain's CDR3 is CSVAAWNEQFF. In nucleotides, the CDR3 is TGCAGCGTTGCCGCATGGAATGAGCAGTTCTTC.

The chain links TRBV5-1 to TRBJ1-2, with a weak D call TRBD1 (6 bases). V was trimmed by 4 bases and J by 3 bases, leaving 22 bases between them. The CDR3 contains 17 residues. Germline V gene sequence: CDR1 SGHRS, CDR2 YFSETQ. In nucleotides, the CDR3 is TGCGCCAGCAGCCCCTACAAGCCGGGACAATCCTACTATGGCTACACCTTC. Amino acid sequence: CASSPYKPGQSYYGYTF.

The gene calls are TRBV30 and TRBJ1-2; TRBD1 aligns across 9 bases. J gave up 4 bases and V 5 bases, and 14 bases lay outside the gene matches. The germline CDR1 and CDR2 sequences are GTSNPN and SVGIG (reference sequence). CDR3 length: 16 residues. The CDR3, as DNA: TGTGCCTGGGGCCCGGACAGGGGTCTCTCGGGCTATGGCTACACCTTC. This sequence encodes CAWGPDRGLSGYGYTF.